This T cell receptor beta chain was profiled in a study of vaccination and CD4 T cells after COVID-19. In regard to this clonotype: Its antigen remains unidentified.

Treatment defined: 10-day PBMC culture with coronavirus spike peptide pools or control peptides (ViraFEST assay). An unexposed donor provided the CD4+ T cells, which were collected before the COVID-19 pandemic (2011-2018). Peptide-pool expansion of antigen-specific T cells preceded TCR sequencing in ViraFEST. Sequencing of the DNA from cultured CD4+ T cells was carried out with the Oncomine TCR Beta short-read assay. TCRdb passed the PCR reads through MiXCR, listing each CDR3 protein once. Of several thousand distinct CDR3 sequences listed, about 32% were seen once; the top ten hold around 28%. Germline V gene data show CDR1 as SGHAT and CDR2 as FQNNGV. Trimming took 2 bases from V and 1 from J, leaving 5 bases between them. This CDR3 contains 13 residues.

This sequence was found in a human donor in good health. This chain links TRBV11-2 with TRBJ1-1; D not certain. Source material: CD4+ T cells from blood, cultured in vitro. The CDR3 sequence is CASSLYANTEAFF. In DNA form, the CDR3 reads TGTGCCAGCAGCTTATATGCGAACACTGAAGCTTTCTTT.